This is a list of T cell receptor beta chains from one sample in a study of CD8 T cells in ankylosing spondylitis. TCRdb redid the calling of the 5' RACE reads with MiXCR, one entry per CDR3 protein. The table records roughly 160,000 distinct CDR3 sequences, around a tenth of them present only once. The sequencing sample was made of blood, either unsorted or a sorted T cell fraction (not recorded which). Receptor source: a male donor with ankylosing spondylitis or in good health (not recorded which). Each CDR3 is given with its conserved first and last residue. A D gene is named only where the DNA matches it firmly. Not every row has a clone size; where given, it reads once, few, many or a size class.

v_gene,d_gene,abundance,j_gene,CDR3aa,CDR3nt
TRBV20-1,TRBD1,many,TRBJ2-1,CSAKPGTGLNEQFF,TGCAGTGCTAAACCCGGGACAGGGTTGAATGAGCAGTTCTTC
TRBV3-1,TRBD2,many,TRBJ2-2,CASSPREGHRGELFF,TGTGCCAGCAGCCCGCGGGAGGGACACCGCGGGGAGCTGTTTTTT
TRBV29-1,NA,few,TRBJ2-7,CSVDGARNEQYF,TGCAGCGTTGACGGGGCACGGAACGAGCAGTACTTC
TRBV11-2,NA,many,TRBJ1-2,CASSLGLTGTRGYGYTF,TGTGCCAGCAGCTTAGGCCTTACCGGGACAAGGGGCTATGGCTACACCTTC
TRBV5-1,NA,many,TRBJ2-1,CASSFGGGAGNEQFF,TGCGCCAGCAGCTTTGGAGGGGGGGCAGGGAATGAGCAGTTCTTC
TRBV5-1,NA,many,TRBJ2-7,CASSSGGNSYEQYF,TGCGCCAGCAGCTCTGGGGGGAATTCCTACGAGCAGTACTTC
TRBV19,TRBD2,NA,TRBJ2-7,CASSIRLAGGFSYEQYF,TGTGCCAGTAGTATCCGACTAGCGGGGGGCTTCTCCTACGAGCAGTACTTC
TRBV20-1,NA,NA,TRBJ2-5,CSAPSGDAFQETQYF,TGCAGTGCTCCCTCGGGGGACGCGTTCCAAGAGACCCAGTACTTC
TRBV5-1,TRBD1,NA,TRBJ1-2,CASSQNGQGNGYTF,TGCGCCAGCAGCCAAAACGGACAGGGGAATGGCTACACCTTC
TRBV4-2,NA,NA,TRBJ1-5,CASGHGQSNQPQHF,TGTGCCAGCGGCCACGGACAAAGCAATCAGCCCCAGCATTTT
TRBV12-3/TRBV12-4,NA,many,TRBJ2-2,CASSFPLAGHEANTGELFF,TGTGCCAGCAGTTTTCCCTTAGCAGGGCACGAAGCGAACACCGGGGAGCTGTTTTTT
TRBV11-3,TRBD1,NA,TRBJ2-3,CASSFGGQGSADTQYF,TGTGCCAGCAGCTTTGGGGGACAGGGCTCGGCAGATACGCAGTATTTT
TRBV7-8,NA,NA,TRBJ2-2,CASSFGANTGELFF,TGTGCCAGCAGCTTCGGAGCTAACACCGGGGAGCTGTTTTTT
TRBV10-1,NA,many,TRBJ1-1,CASSAGILNTEAFF,TGCGCCAGCAGTGCAGGGATTTTGAACACTGAAGCTTTCTTT
TRBV2,NA,many,TRBJ2-1,CENRDSGYNEQFF,TGTGAAAATCGGGATAGTGGTTACAATGAGCAGTTCTTC
TRBV5-1,TRBD2,many,TRBJ2-3,CASSRTSSGGERKTQYF,TGCGCCAGCAGCCGAACATCGAGCGGGGGGGAAAGGAAAACGCAGTATTTT
TRBV5-1,NA,many,TRBJ2-5,CASSQQGGGGQETQYF,TGCGCCAGCAGCCAACAGGGAGGGGGCGGCCAAGAGACCCAGTACTTC
TRBV4-3,NA,many,TRBJ2-3,CASSQEPAGTQYF,TGCGCCAGCAGCCAAGAACCGGCTGGGACGCAGTATTTT
TRBV5-1,NA,NA,TRBJ2-2,CASSLLPGAITGELFF,TGCGCCAGCAGCTTGTTGCCAGGGGCGATCACCGGGGAGCTGTTTTTT
TRBV3-1,NA,few,TRBJ2-5,CASSQDRQFGTQYF,TGTGCCAGCAGCCAAGATCGACAGTTCGGGACCCAGTACTTC
TRBV7-1,NA,NA,TRBJ2-5,CASSNPGGSGETQYF,TGTGCCAGCAGCAATCCTGGTGGGTCGGGAGAGACCCAGTACTTC
TRBV6-1,NA,few,TRBJ2-2,CASALTLTGELFF,TGTGCCAGCGCGTTGACACTCACCGGGGAGCTGTTTTTT
TRBV20-1,TRBD1,few,TRBJ2-5,CSATPGQGPGLQETQYF,TGCAGTGCTACTCCGGGACAGGGGCCGGGACTTCAAGAGACCCAGTACTTC
TRBV29-1,NA,many,TRBJ2-1,CSVEARDRYNEQFF,TGCAGCGTTGAAGCACGGGATAGGTACAATGAGCAGTTCTTC
TRBV2,NA,few,TRBJ2-5,CASSGVGGAGETQYF,TGTGCCAGCAGTGGAGTTGGGGGGGCCGGAGAGACCCAGTACTTC
TRBV20-1,TRBD2,many,TRBJ2-3,CSARVLGTSGRDTQYF,TGCAGTGCTAGAGTCCTGGGGACTAGCGGGAGGGATACGCAGTATTTT
TRBV20-1,NA,NA,TRBJ2-7,CSAEHPAVVSYEQYF,TGCAGTGCCGAACACCCGGCGGTGGTCTCCTACGAGCAGTACTTC
TRBV7-2,NA,once,TRBJ2-2,CASSVSWRGTGELFF,TGTGCCAGCAGTGTGAGCTGGCGAGGGACCGGGGAGCTGTTTTTT
TRBV21-1,NA,many,TRBJ2-7,CASSKIHSKEYEQYF,TGTGCCAGCAGCAAAATCCATAGCAAGGAGTACGAGCAGTACTTC
TRBV9,NA,NA,TRBJ1-2,CASSSEPGWPGSRPNYGYTF,TGTGCCAGCAGCTCCGAACCCGGGTGGCCAGGGTCCCGACCAAACTATGGCTACACCTTC
TRBV7-9,TRBD2,NA,TRBJ2-3,CASSMTSGAVADTQYF,TGTGCCAGCAGCATGACTAGCGGGGCGGTTGCAGATACGCAGTATTTT
TRBV10-3,NA,many,TRBJ2-3,CAISESSGTDTQYF,TGTGCCATCAGTGAGTCTAGCGGCACAGATACGCAGTATTTT
TRBV12-3/TRBV12-4,NA,many,TRBJ2-2,CASSLLGGGTGELFF,TGTGCCAGCAGTTTACTTGGGGGCGGCACCGGGGAGCTGTTTTTT
TRBV3-1,NA,NA,TRBJ2-7,CASSQGLFPPRQYF,TGTGCCAGCAGCCAAGGACTATTTCCCCCGAGGCAGTACTTC
TRBV20-1,NA,many,TRBJ2-3,CSARAGGIDTQYF,TGCAGTGCTAGAGCTGGGGGTATTGATACGCAGTATTTT
TRBV7-9,NA,few,TRBJ1-1,CASSRGLMNTEAFF,TGTGCCAGCAGCCGGGGACTGATGAACACTGAAGCTTTCTTT
TRBV20-1,TRBD2,many,TRBJ2-5,CSASPQLAGWQETQYF,TGCAGTGCTAGCCCTCAGCTAGCGGGGTGGCAAGAGACCCAGTACTTC
TRBV20-1,TRBD2,NA,TRBJ2-2,CSALLPGSGGTGELFF,TGCAGTGCTCTTCTTCCAGGGAGCGGGGGGACCGGGGAGCTGTTTTTT
TRBV18,NA,NA,TRBJ2-2,CASSPESEELFF,TGTGCCAGCTCACCAGAGTCGGAGGAGCTGTTTTTT
TRBV12-3/TRBV12-4,NA,many,TRBJ2-5,CASSFGQKETQYF,TGTGCCAGCAGTTTCGGCCAGAAGGAGACCCAGTACTTC
TRBV7-7,TRBD2,many,TRBJ2-5,CASSQRDGTQETQYF,TGTGCCAGCAGCCAGCGGGACGGCACCCAAGAGACCCAGTACTTC
TRBV24-1,TRBD1,many,TRBJ2-3,CATSDPNRGEAYF,TGTGCCACCAGTGACCCTAACAGGGGGGAAGCGTATTTT
TRBV6-2/TRBV6-3,NA,many,TRBJ2-2,CASSSSGTSGELFF,TGTGCCAGCAGTTCTTCCGGGACCTCAGGGGAGCTGTTTTTT
TRBV12-3/TRBV12-4,NA,many,TRBJ1-2,CASSLENYGYTF,TGTGCCAGCAGTTTGGAGAACTATGGCTACACCTTC
TRBV29-1,TRBD1,many,TRBJ2-7,CSVGDSPPYEQYF,TGCAGCGTTGGGGACAGTCCCCCCTACGAGCAGTACTTC
TRBV7-9,NA,few,TRBJ1-4,CASSLGPNNEKLFF,TGTGCCAGCAGCTTGGGACCGAACAATGAAAAACTGTTTTTT